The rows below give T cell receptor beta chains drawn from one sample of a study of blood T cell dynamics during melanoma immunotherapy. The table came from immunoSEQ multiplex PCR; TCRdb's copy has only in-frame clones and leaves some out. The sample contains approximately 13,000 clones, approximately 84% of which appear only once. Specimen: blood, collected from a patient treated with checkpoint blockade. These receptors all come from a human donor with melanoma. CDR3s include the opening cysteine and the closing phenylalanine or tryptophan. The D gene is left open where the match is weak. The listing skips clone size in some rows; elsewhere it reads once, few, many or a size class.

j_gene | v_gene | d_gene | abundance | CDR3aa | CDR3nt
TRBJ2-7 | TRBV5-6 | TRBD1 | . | CASSDRDRGSYEQYF | TGTGCCAGCAGCGACCGGGACAGGGGCTCCTACGAGCAGTACTTC
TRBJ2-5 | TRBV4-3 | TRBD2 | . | CASSPTSGTQETQYF | TGCGCCAGCAGCCCGACTAGCGGGACGCAAGAGACCCAGTACTTC
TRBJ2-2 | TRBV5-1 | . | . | CASRENTGELFF | TGCGCCAGCAGAGAGAACACCGGGGAGCTGTTTTTT
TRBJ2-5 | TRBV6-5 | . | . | CASSPSLTTETQYF | TGTGCCAGCAGCCCATCTCTGACCACAGAGACCCAGTACTTC
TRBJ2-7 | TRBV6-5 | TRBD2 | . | CASSYSGTSGTYEQYF | TGTGCCAGCAGTTACTCGGGGACTAGCGGGACCTACGAGCAGTACTTC
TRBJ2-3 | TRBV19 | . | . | CASSIWSSADTQYF | TGTGCCAGTAGTATCTGGTCATCTGCAGATACGCAGTATTTT
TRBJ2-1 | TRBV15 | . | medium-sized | CATSRDRGGNEQFF | TGTGCCACCAGCAGAGATCGAGGCGGCAATGAGCAGTTCTTC
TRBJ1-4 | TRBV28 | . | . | CASKRSGPNEKLFF | TGTGCCAGCAAACGCTCCGGCCCCAATGAAAAACTGTTTTTT
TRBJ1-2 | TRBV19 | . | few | CASSIVPRPRGYTF | TGTGCCAGTAGTATCGTCCCTCGTCCCAGGGGCTACACCTTC
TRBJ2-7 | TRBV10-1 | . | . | CASSATTQGEQYF | TGCGCCAGCAGTGCTACAACCCAAGGGGAGCAGTACTTC
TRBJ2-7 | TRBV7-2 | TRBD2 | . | CASSSEAGPSYEQYF | TGTGCCAGCAGCTCGGAAGCGGGACCCTCCTACGAGCAGTACTTC
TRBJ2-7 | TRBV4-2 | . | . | CASSQEPHGSGAYEQYF | TGTGCCAGCAGCCAAGAACCCCACGGGAGTGGCGCCTACGAGCAGTACTTC
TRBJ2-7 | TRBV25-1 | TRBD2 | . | CASSRGGDPHEQYF | TGTGCCAGCAGTCGGGGGGGCGATCCCCACGAGCAGTACTTC
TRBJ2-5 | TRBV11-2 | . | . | CASSLRYRAGEAQYF | TGTGCCAGCAGCTTACGTTACAGGGCTGGAGAGGCCCAGTACTTC
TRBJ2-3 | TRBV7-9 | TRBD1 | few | CASSFSRDRVGDTQYF | TGTGCCAGCAGCTTTTCCAGGGACAGGGTCGGTGATACGCAGTATTTT
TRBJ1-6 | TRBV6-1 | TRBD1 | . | CATLYRGGSPLHF | TGTGCCACCTTATACAGGGGCGGTTCACCCCTCCACTTT
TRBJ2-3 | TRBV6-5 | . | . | CASRLSPGRTDTQYF | TGTGCCAGCAGATTAAGCCCTGGACGGACAGATACGCAGTATTTT
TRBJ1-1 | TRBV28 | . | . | CASRLNTEAFF | TGTGCCAGCAGATTGAACACTGAAGCTTTCTTT
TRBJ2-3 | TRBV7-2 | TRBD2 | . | CASRDKGPSGRSDTQYF | TGTGCCAGCAGGGACAAGGGGCCTAGCGGGAGGTCAGATACGCAGTATTTT
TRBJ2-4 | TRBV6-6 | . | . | CASNQGGTFKNIQYF | TGTGCCAGCAACCAGGGGGGGACCTTTAAAAACATTCAGTACTTC
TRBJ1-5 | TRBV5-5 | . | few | CASSLEWGYSNQPQHF | TGTGCCAGCAGCTTGGAGTGGGGCTATAGCAATCAGCCCCAGCATTTT
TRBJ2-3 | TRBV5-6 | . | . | CASLRGPTDTQYF | TGTGCCAGCCTACGTGGCCCCACAGATACGCAGTATTTT
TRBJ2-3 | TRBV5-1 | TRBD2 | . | CASSLTSGSTDTQYF | TGCGCCAGCAGCTTGACGAGCGGGAGTACAGATACGCAGTATTTT
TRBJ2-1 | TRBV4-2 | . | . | CASSPGGGDYNEQFF | TGTGCCAGCAGCCCAGGCGGCGGGGATTACAATGAGCAGTTCTTC
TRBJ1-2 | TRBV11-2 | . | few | CASSLDPRAPGYTF | TGTGCCAGCAGCTTAGATCCCAGGGCACCTGGCTACACCTTC
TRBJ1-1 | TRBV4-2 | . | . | CASSPFLGENTEAFF | TGTGCCAGCAGCCCCTTCTTAGGGGAGAACACTGAAGCTTTCTTT
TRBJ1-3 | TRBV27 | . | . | CASSLRPVSGNTIYF | TGTGCCAGCAGTTTACGCCCAGTCTCTGGAAACACCATATATTTT
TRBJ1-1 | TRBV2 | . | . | CASYDPMNTEAFF | TGTGCCAGCTACGATCCCATGAACACTGAAGCTTTCTTT
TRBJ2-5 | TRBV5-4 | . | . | CASSPSEGGRETQYF | TGTGCCAGCAGCCCTAGCGAAGGGGGGCGAGAGACCCAGTACTTC
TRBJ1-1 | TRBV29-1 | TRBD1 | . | CSVGADREWSFF | TGCAGCGTTGGGGCGGACAGGGAGTGGTCTTTCTTT
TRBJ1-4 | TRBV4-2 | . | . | CASSQEWGRDEKLFF | TGTGCCAGCAGCCAAGAATGGGGCAGGGATGAAAAACTGTTTTTT
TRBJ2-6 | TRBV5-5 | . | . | CASSPRGAGANVLTF | TGTGCCAGCAGTCCAAGGGGGGCTGGGGCCAACGTCCTGACTTTC
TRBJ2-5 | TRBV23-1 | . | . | CASSQSPGNLSAETQYF | TGCGCCAGCAGTCAATCTCCCGGGAACCTTTCTGCAGAGACCCAGTACTTC
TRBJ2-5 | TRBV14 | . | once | CASSRPQTVGETQYF | TGTGCCAGCAGCCGTCCCCAAACGGTGGGAGAGACCCAGTACTTC
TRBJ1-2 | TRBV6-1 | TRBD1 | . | CASINRGAYGYTF | TGTGCCAGCATCAACAGGGGTGCCTATGGCTACACCTTC
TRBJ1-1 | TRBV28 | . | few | CASRYRQNTEAFF | TGTGCCAGCAGGTACAGACAAAACACTGAAGCTTTCTTT
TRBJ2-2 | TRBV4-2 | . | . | CASSQRGNTGELFF | TGTGCCAGCAGCCAAAGGGGAAACACCGGGGAGCTGTTTTTT
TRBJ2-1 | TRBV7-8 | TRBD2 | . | CASSPGPSGGAGGEQFF | TGTGCCAGCAGCCCAGGCCCGAGCGGGGGGGCCGGTGGTGAGCAGTTCTTC
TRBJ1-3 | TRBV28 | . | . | CASSFRGNTIYF | TGTGCCAGCAGTTTTAGGGGAAACACCATATATTTT
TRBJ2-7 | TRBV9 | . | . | CASSALGGGRVEQYF | TGTGCCAGCAGCGCCCTTGGGGGCGGGAGAGTCGAGCAGTACTTC
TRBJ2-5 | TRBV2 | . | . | CASRVLGETQYF | TGTGCCAGCAGGGTACTAGGGGAGACCCAGTACTTC
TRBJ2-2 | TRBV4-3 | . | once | CASSQRAVNTGELFF | TGCGCCAGCAGCCAACGGGCCGTGAACACCGGGGAGCTGTTTTTT